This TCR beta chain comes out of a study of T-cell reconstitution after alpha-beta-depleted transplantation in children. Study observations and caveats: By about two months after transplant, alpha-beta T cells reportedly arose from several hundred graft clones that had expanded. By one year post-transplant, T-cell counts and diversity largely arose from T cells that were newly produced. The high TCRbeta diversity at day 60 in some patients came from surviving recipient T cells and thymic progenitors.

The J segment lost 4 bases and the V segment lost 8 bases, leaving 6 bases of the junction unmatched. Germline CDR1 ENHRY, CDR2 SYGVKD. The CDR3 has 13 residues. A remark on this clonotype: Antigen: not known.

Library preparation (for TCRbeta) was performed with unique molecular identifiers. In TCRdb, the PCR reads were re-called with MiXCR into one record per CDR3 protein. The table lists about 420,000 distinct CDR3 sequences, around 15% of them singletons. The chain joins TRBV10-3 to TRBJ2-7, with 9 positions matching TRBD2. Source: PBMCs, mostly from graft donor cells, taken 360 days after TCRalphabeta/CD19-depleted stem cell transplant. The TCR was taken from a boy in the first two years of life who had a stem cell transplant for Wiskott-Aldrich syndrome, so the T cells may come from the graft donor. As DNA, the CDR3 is TGTGCCATCCGCGGGGGGGCCACGTACGAGCAGTACTTC. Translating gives CAIRGGATYEQYF.